Presented here are 5 T cell receptor beta chains from one specimen sequenced in a study of blood T cell repertoires in COVID-19. Assay: immunoSEQ multiplex PCR; the TCRdb copy retains only in-frame clones and omits some. The table shows 80,000 to 95,000 clones, with 70% to 85% occurring only once. The sample was peripheral blood. These receptors came from a woman aged 45-65 years with acute or convalescent COVID-19.

This clone was recorded at least ten times. This chain connects TRBV3-1 (or the pseudogene TRBV3-2) to TRBJ2-7, with no clear D. This CDR3 has 13 residues. V shed 4 bases and J shed 0 bases, with 7 bases lying between them. CDR1 is LGHDT and CDR2 is YNNKEL in the germline V gene (reference sequence). CDR3 nucleotide sequence: TGTGCCAGCAGCCCATTCAGCTCCTACGAGCAGTACTTC. The encoded protein is CASSPFSSYEQYF.

The V gene is TRBV6-2 or TRBV6-3, the J gene TRBJ1-4; D may be TRBD1 (6 bases). The length of the CDR3 is 17 residues. From germline, CDR1 is MNHEY and CDR2 SVGEGT. V was clipped by 2 bases and J by 7 bases, with 20 bases between them. CDR3 in DNA: TGTGCCAGCAGTTACGGTCCTCGATTCAGGGGCGGTGAAAAACTGTTTTTT. This sequence encodes CASSYGPRFRGGEKLFF.

This clone was observed once. The chain has TRBV7-6 and TRBJ2-5; TRBD2 matches 9 bases. V was pared by 5 bases and J by 4 bases, with 11 bases of the junction left unmatched. Germline-derived CDR1 and CDR2 are SGHVS and FNYEAQ. This CDR3 region has 16 residues. The CDR3 spells CASSQEGRGGRETQYF. The CDR3 nucleotides are TGTGCCAGCAGCCAAGAGGGGCGGGGGGGCCGAGAGACCCAGTACTTC.

J is TRBJ2-5 and V is TRBV2, with D possibly TRBD1 on 5 matching bases. Between the trimmed V and J ends, which lost 2 bases and 2 bases, there was a span of 12 bases. CDR3 length: 15 amino acids. The germline CDR1 and CDR2 sequences are SNHLY and FYNNEI. CDR3 sequence reads: CASSETWGSQETQYF. CDR3 nucleotide sequence: TGTGCCAGCAGTGAAACCTGGGGCAGTCAAGAGACCCAGTACTTC.

The chain combines TRBV19 with TRBJ1-5; D gene uncertain. Between the trimmed V and J ends, which lost 3 bases and 9 bases, there was a span of 18 bases. The CDR3 has 15 residues. Germline V CDR1 and CDR2: LNHDA, SQIVND (reference sequence). The CDR3 nucleotides read TGTGCCAGTAGTATTGACACGTCGTCCCAATGGCCCCAGCATTTT. The encoded protein is CASSIDTSSQWPQHF.